These 5 T cell receptor beta chains share one sample of origin, sequenced in a study of shared clonotypes between healthy human individuals. Data came from immunoSEQ multiplex PCR; TCRdb stores just in-frame clones and leaves some out. The sample shows fewer than 400,000 clones, 74% of them seen only once. Sequencing was done on a sample of memory CD4+ T cells sorted from blood. Sample subset: CD45RA-negative fraction. The receptors shown here come from a man aged 25 to 45 in good health.

The chain carries TRBV18 and TRBJ2-3; 9 positions match TRBD2. The V and J ends lost 6 bases and 2 bases, in that order; junction bases with no gene match: 9. Looked up from germline, CDR1 is KGHSH and CDR2 is LQKENI. The CDR3 is 16 residues long. CDR3 protein: CASSFISGRITDTQYF. The CDR3 nucleotides are TGTGCCAGCTCCTTCATCAGCGGGAGGATCACAGATACGCAGTATTTT.

The chain employs TRBV6-1 and TRBJ2-7; D possibly corresponds to TRBD1 (5 bases). CDR1 is MNHNS, CDR2 SASEGT, per germline. The CDR3 consists of 14 residues. V gave up 0 bases and J gave up 5 bases, with 11 bases separating them. CDR3 loop: CASSEALGANEQYF. CDR3 coding DNA: TGTGCCAGCAGTGAAGCGCTAGGGGCGAACGAGCAGTACTTC.

The gene calls are TRBV28 and TRBJ2-1; D is unclear. This CDR3 is 11 amino acids long. Trimming took 10 bases from V and 7 from J, leaving 11 bases between them. Germline V gives CDR1 MDHEN, CDR2 SYDVKM. CDR3 loop: CATHLPNEQFF. The CDR3 DNA reads TGTGCCACCCACCTTCCGAATGAGCAGTTCTTC.

Worth noting for this clone: Different DNA sequences within this sample yield the same CDR3. The chain uses TRBV18 and TRBJ1-2; D is uncertain. The germline V gene encodes CDR1 KGHSH and CDR2 LQKENI. The V end lost 3 bases, the J end lost 0 bases, and 5 bases lay between the germline ends. The CDR3 length is 13 residues. This chain's CDR3 is CASSPDPNYGYTF. CDR3 bases: TGTGCCAGCTCACCGGATCCTAACTATGGCTACACCTTC.

This chain links TRBV5-4 with TRBJ2-2; D unclear. Germline V gene lookup returns CDR1 SGHNT and CDR2 YYREEE (reference sequence). With 1 base removed from V and 5 bases from J, the gap between germline ends came to 18 bases. The CDR3 totals 17 residues. The CDR3 DNA follows: TGTGCCAGCAGCTTGAAAGTATTAGGGTCTCAGACCGGGGAGCTGTTTTTT. It codes for CASSLKVLGSQTGELFF. The full variable domain, completed using reference TRBV5-4 and TRBJ2-2, is ETGVTQSPTHLIKTRGQQVTLRCSSQSGHNTVSWYQQALGQGPQFIFQYYREEENGRGNFPPRFSGLQFPNYSSELNVNALELDDSALYLCASSLKVLGSQTGELFFGEGSRLTVL.